Described below is a single TCR beta chain sequence and its context. V gave up 5 bases and J gave up 4 bases, with 17 bases separating them. Per the germline V gene, CDR1 is SEHNR and CDR2 is FQNEAQ (reference sequence). The CDR3 is 15 amino acids. Measured with immunoSEQ multiplex PCR; TCRdb has only the in-frame clones, and not every one. This table holds approximately 160,000 clones, 90% to 95% found once. This record comes from a study of T cell responses to AZD1222 COVID-19 vaccine. The wider study: Doses given second, at about 4 or about 12 weeks, were pooled.

This sequence originates from an adult in good health. The chain couples TRBV7-9 to TRBJ1-2, with D unclear. Sequencing was performed on peripheral blood, taken on day 0 of AZD1222 vaccination. The CDR3 sequence is CASSPRWEGFYGYTF. The CDR3 coding sequence is TGTGCCAGCAGCCCTCGTTGGGAGGGTTTCTATGGCTACACCTTC. Filled out from reference TRBV7-9 and TRBJ1-2, the complete variable domain reads DTGVSQNPRHKITKRGQNVTFRCDPISEHNRLYWYRQTLGQGPEFLTYFQNEAQLEKSRLLSDRFSAERPKGSFSTLEIQRTEQGDSAMYLCASSPRWEGFYGYTFGSGTRLTVV.